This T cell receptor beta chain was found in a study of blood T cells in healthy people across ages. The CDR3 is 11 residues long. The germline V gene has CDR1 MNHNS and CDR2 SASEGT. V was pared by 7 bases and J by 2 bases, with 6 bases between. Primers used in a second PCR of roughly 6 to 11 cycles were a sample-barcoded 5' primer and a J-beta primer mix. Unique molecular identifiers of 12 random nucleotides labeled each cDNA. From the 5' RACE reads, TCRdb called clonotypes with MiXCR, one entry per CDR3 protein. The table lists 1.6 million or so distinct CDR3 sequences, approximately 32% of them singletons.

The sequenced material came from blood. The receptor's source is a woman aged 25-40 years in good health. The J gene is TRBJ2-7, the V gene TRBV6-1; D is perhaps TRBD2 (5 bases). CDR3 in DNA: TGTGCCAGCACCGGGGCCTACGAGCAGTACTTC. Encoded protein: CASTGAYEQYF.